A selection of T cell receptor beta chains follows, all from one sample in a study of shared T cell receptors in the human thymus. Some clones are missing from TCRdb's copy, which holds only in-frame ones; the method was immunoSEQ multiplex PCR. This repertoire shows 65,000 to 70,000 clones, about 95% found once; its top ten account for about 0.033%. Sequenced sample: thymocytes. These receptor sequences come from a human donor. The CDR3 runs from the conserved cysteine through the conserved F or W. A D gene is named only where the DNA matches it firmly. Clone size is given for some rows only: seen once, a few or many times, or a class if the clone is expanded.

-,-,TRBV7-4,TRBJ2-5,TGTGCCAGCAGCTTATTAGAGACCCAGTACTTC,CASSLLETQYF
-,-,TRBV9,TRBJ1-1,TGTGCCAGCAGCGTAGGAGAGGGAGTCACTGAAGCTTTCTTT,CASSVGEGVTEAFF
TRBD1,-,TRBV7-4,TRBJ2-1,TGTGCCAGCAGCCCCTCAGACAGGGGCCCTTACAATGAGCAGTTCTTC,CASSPSDRGPYNEQFF
-,-,TRBV20-1,TRBJ1-2,TGCAGTCCTTCCTCGGGGGGCGGCTACACCTTC,CSPSSGGGYTF
-,-,TRBV9,TRBJ1-6,TGTGCCAGCAGCGTAGGGACAGAATTCTCCTATAATTCACCCCTCCACTTT,CASSVGTEFSYNSPLHF
TRBD1,once,TRBV14,TRBJ1-1,TGTGCCAGCAGCCCTACCGGGACAGGGGCCAGAATCACCATGAACACTGAAGCTTTCTTT,CASSPTGTGARITMNTEAFF
-,-,TRBV3-1/TRBV3-2,TRBJ2-7,TGTGCCAGCAGCCATGAGCAGTACTTC,CASSHEQYF
TRBD1,-,TRBV29-1,TRBJ2-6,TGCAGCGTTGAAGCCACACCGGGACAGCTCAGCTCTGGGGCCAACGTCCTGACTTTC,CSVEATPGQLSSGANVLTF
-,-,TRBV27,TRBJ2-7,TGTGCCAGCAGTTTAAGTCTCAGCCCCAATAGATCCTACGAGCAGTACTTC,CASSLSLSPNRSYEQYF
-,-,TRBV27,TRBJ2-2,TGTGCCAGCAGTGCTGGACCGGGGATTGCTGGTGGGGAGCTGTTTTTT,CASSAGPGIAGGELFF
-,-,TRBV11-2,TRBJ1-2,TGTGCCAGCTCCGGGGGCAGAATCTATGGCTACACCTTC,CASSGGRIYGYTF
TRBD2,-,TRBV10-3,TRBJ2-1,TGTGCCATCACTCCTTCCGGGACTAGTAGAGTGTGGACCAATGAGCAGTTCTTC,CAITPSGTSRVWTNEQFF
-,-,TRBV7-3,TRBJ2-3,TGTGCCAGCAGCCCCCAACGCCGGGGTACGCAGTATTTT,CASSPQRRGTQYF